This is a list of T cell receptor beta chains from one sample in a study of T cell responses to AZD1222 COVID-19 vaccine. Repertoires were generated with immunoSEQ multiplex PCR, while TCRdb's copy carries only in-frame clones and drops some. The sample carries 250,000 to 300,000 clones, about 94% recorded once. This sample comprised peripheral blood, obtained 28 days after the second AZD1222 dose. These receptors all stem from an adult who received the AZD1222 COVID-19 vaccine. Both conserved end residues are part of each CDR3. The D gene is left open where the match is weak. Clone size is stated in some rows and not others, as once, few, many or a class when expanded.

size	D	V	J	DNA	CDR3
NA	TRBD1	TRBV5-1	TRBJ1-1	TGCGCCAGCGGCATTCGTCCCGGGACAGGGGCGGTTCGTGAAGCTTTCTTT	CASGIRPGTGAVREAFF
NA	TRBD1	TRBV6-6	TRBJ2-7	TGTGCCAGCAGTTACCTTCAACAGGGGGCCTACGAGCAGTACTTC	CASSYLQQGAYEQYF
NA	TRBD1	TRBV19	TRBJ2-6	TGTGCCAGTAACGGACAGGGGTACGGGGCCAACGTCCTGACTTTC	CASNGQGYGANVLTF
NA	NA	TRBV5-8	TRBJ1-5	TGTGCCAGCTCCTCTGGGGGGATCGGCAATCAGCCCCAGCATTTT	CASSSGGIGNQPQHF
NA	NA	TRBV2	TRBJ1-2	TGTGCCAGCACCCGCGAACGAGGCTACACCTTC	CASTRERGYTF
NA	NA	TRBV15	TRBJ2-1	TGTGCCACCCGGCATGGCGGGTTACGGGAGCAGTTCTTC	CATRHGGLREQFF
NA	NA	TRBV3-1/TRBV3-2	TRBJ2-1	TGTGCCAGCAGCCAAGCAGTGGAGGACCCGCAGTTCTTC	CASSQAVEDPQFF
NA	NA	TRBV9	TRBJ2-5	TGTGCCAGCAGCCGCGGGACGTACCAAGAGACCCAGTACTTC	CASSRGTYQETQYF
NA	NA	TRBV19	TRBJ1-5	TGTGCCAGTAGTATCCGGGACCCACATAGACAGCCCCAGCATTTT	CASSIRDPHRQPQHF
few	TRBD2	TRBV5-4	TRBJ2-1	TGTGCCAGCAGCTTGAGTAGCGGGAGTTACAATGAGCAGTTCTTC	CASSLSSGSYNEQFF
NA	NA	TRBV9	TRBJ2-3	TGTGCCAGCAGCGTAGGCGTCGGGAGCACAGATACGCAGTATTTT	CASSVGVGSTDTQYF
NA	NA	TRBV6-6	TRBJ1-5	TGTGCCAGCAGTTCTCAGGGTGATCAGCCCCAGCATTTT	CASSSQGDQPQHF
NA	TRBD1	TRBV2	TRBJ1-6	TGTGCCAGCAGGCGTTCAGGGGGCGAAGATAATTCACCCCTCCACTTT	CASRRSGGEDNSPLHF
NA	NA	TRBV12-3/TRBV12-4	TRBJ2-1	TGTGCCAGCAGTTTAGACAGCTACAATGAGCAGTTCTTC	CASSLDSYNEQFF
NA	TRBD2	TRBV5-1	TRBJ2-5	TGCGCCAGCAGCTCGGCGGGGGGGCGGGAGACCCAGTACTTC	CASSSAGGRETQYF
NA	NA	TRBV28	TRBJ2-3	TGTGCCAGCAGTTTAGGGGCCCCAAGGAGCGGTGTAGGGACAGATACGCAGTATTTT	CASSLGAPRSGVGTDTQYF
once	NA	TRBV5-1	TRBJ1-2	TGCGCCAGCAGCAGGGACACTTCTAACTATGGCTACACCTTC	CASSRDTSNYGYTF
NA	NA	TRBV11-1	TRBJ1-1	TGTGCCAGCAGCTTATCCGGGCACTTCACTGAAGCTTTCTTT	CASSLSGHFTEAFF
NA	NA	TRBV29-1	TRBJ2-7	TGCAGCGTTGTATCGGCTAGCAGATACGAGCAGTACTTC	CSVVSASRYEQYF
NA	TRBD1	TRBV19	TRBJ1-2	TGTGCCAGTAGTATAGATGGGACAGGTCACTATGGCTACACCTTC	CASSIDGTGHYGYTF
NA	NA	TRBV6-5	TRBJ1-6	TGTGCCAGCAGTCAAACAGGTCGCCCCCTCCACTTT	CASSQTGRPLHF
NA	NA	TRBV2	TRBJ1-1	TGTGCCAGCCGCCCTGTTATGAACACTGAAGCTTTCTTT	CASRPVMNTEAFF
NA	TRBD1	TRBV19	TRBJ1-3	TGTGCCAGTAGTCCGGGACAGGGAATAAACACCATATATTTT	CASSPGQGINTIYF
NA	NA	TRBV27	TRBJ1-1	TGTGCCAGCAGTACCTTAGGTGACGGGAACACTGAAGCTTTCTTT	CASSTLGDGNTEAFF
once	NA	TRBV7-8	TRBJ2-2	TGTGCCAGCAGCTTAGTCCGCGGCGGGGAGCTGTTTTTT	CASSLVRGGELFF
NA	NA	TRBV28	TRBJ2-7	TGTGCCAGCAGTTTCCCTCCTACAGAGAACGAGCAGTACTTC	CASSFPPTENEQYF
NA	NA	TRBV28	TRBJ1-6	TGTGCCAGCAGTTTTGCCTCGACAGCCTATAATTCACCCCTCCACTTT	CASSFASTAYNSPLHF
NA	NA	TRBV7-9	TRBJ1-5	TGTGCCAGCACTGACTGGGGCAGCAATCAGCCCCAGCATTTT	CASTDWGSNQPQHF
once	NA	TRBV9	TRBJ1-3	TGTGCCAGCAGCGGCCATCGAGGGCCAGGAAACACCATATATTTT	CASSGHRGPGNTIYF
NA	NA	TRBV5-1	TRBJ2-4	TGCGCCAGCAGTTTGGTGGGCAAAAACATTCAGTACTTC	CASSLVGKNIQYF
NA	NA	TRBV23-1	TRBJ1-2	TGCGCACCCCGGGAGGGAGAGGGCTACACCTTC	CAPREGEGYTF
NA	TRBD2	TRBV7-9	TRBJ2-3	TGTGCCAGCAACCTAGCGGCGGCAGATACGCAGTATTTT	CASNLAAADTQYF
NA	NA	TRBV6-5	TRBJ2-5	TGTGCCAGCACGGCGACAGTGCCGTACCAAGAGACCCAGTACTTC	CASTATVPYQETQYF
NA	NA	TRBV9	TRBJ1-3	TGTGCCAGCAGCCCCGGGGGGGCAGGCGGAAACACCATATATTTT	CASSPGGAGGNTIYF
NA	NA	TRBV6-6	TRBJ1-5	TGTGCCAGCAGTTACGGGGGAGAGGGCAATCAGCCCCAGCATTTT	CASSYGGEGNQPQHF
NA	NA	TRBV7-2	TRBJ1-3	TGTGCCAGCACCCTACGGGGGAGCTCTGGAAACACCATATATTTT	CASTLRGSSGNTIYF
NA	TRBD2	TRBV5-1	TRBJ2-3	TGCGCCAGCAGCTCGGGGACTAGCGGAAGCACAGATACGCAGTATTTT	CASSSGTSGSTDTQYF
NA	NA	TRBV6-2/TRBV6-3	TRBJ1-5	TGTGCCAGCAGCCAGGCCAACAACCAGCCCCAGCATTTT	CASSQANNQPQHF
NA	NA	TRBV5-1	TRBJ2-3	TGCGCCACCGGGACGGAATCCACAGATACGCAGTATTTT	CATGTESTDTQYF
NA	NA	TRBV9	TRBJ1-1	TGTGCCAGCAGCGTATTCCCGGGGGCCACCGAAGCTTTCTTT	CASSVFPGATEAFF
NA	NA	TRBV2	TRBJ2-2	TGTGCCAGCAGTGTCGACCGGACCACCGGGGAGCTGTTTTTT	CASSVDRTTGELFF
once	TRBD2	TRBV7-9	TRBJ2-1	TGTGCCAGCAGCTTAATTAGGAGCGGGAGCGCTGAGCAGTTCTTC	CASSLIRSGSAEQFF
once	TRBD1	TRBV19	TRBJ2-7	TGTGCCAGTAGTAGGCAGGGGGTCGGATACGAGCAGTACTTC	CASSRQGVGYEQYF
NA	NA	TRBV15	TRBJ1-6	TGTGCCACCAGCAGAGATCGAGGGGGATCACCCCTCCACTTT	CATSRDRGGSPLHF
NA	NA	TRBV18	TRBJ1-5	TGTGCCAGCTCCCTCTCAGGGGGCAATCAGCCCCAGCATTTT	CASSLSGGNQPQHF
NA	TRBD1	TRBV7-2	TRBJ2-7	TGTGCCAGCAGCCGGACAGGTTTTTCCTACGAGCAGTACTTC	CASSRTGFSYEQYF
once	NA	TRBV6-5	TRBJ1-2	TGTGCCAGCAGTTACATGACAGGAGTATATGGCTACACCTTC	CASSYMTGVYGYTF
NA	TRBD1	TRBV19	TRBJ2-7	TGTGCCAGTAGTATAGGGACAGGGAACTACGAGCAGTACTTC	CASSIGTGNYEQYF
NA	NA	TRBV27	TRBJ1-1	TGTGCCAGCAGTTTATTCGGTGACGGTGAAGCTTTCTTT	CASSLFGDGEAFF
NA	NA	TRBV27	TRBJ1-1	TGTGCCAGCAGTCCCTATCAGGGAAGGGGCACTGAAGCTTTCTTT	CASSPYQGRGTEAFF
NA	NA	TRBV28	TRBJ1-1	TGTGCCAGCAGCCCCGGGACGCAAGCTTTCTTT	CASSPGTQAFF